The rows below give T cell receptor beta chains drawn from one sample of a study of identical twins. TCRdb passed the 5' RACE reads through MiXCR, listing each CDR3 protein once. This repertoire shows hundreds of thousands of distinct CDR3 sequences, 8.6% found once; its top ten account for around 0.98%. These data also featured in a second study, about yellow fever vaccine responses in identical twins.

Sequencing used PBMCs. The receptors here all came from a woman aged 18-29 years in good health. CDR3s include the opening cysteine and the closing phenylalanine or tryptophan. The order of the fields is D gene, CDR3 length, J gene, V gene, clone size, CDR3 DNA, CDR3 protein. D genes are given only for firm matches. Part of the rows lack a size; the others show once, few, many or a class for expanded clones.

d_call: NA; cdr3_length: 9; j_call: TRBJ1-2; v_call: TRBV10-1; clone_size: NA; cdr3_nt: TGCGCCAGTCACAGCCCCTACACCTTC; cdr3_aa: CASHSPYTF
d_call: NA; cdr3_length: 16; j_call: TRBJ2-7; v_call: TRBV14; clone_size: NA; cdr3_nt: TGTGCCAGCAGCCAAGTCGGAGCGGCAGTAAAATCCGAGCAGTACTTC; cdr3_aa: CASSQVGAAVKSEQYF
d_call: NA; cdr3_length: 15; j_call: TRBJ2-1; v_call: TRBV4-3; clone_size: NA; cdr3_nt: TGCGCCAGCAGCCAAGTGAAGGGCAGCGACAATGAGCAGTTCTTC; cdr3_aa: CASSQVKGSDNEQFF
d_call: NA; cdr3_length: 15; j_call: TRBJ2-7; v_call: TRBV28; clone_size: NA; cdr3_nt: TGTGCCAGCAGGACTCTTGGGACGAGCGCCTACGAGCAGTACTTC; cdr3_aa: CASRTLGTSAYEQYF
d_call: NA; cdr3_length: 15; j_call: TRBJ1-1; v_call: TRBV7-2; clone_size: many; cdr3_nt: TGTGCCAGCAGCCCTAGACAACCGGGAAATTGGAAAGCTTTCTTT; cdr3_aa: CASSPRQPGNWKAFF
d_call: TRBD2; cdr3_length: 16; j_call: TRBJ2-1; v_call: TRBV25-1; clone_size: NA; cdr3_nt: TGTGCCAGCAGTGAATATAGACTAGCGGGAGGAGGTGAGCAGTTCTTC; cdr3_aa: CASSEYRLAGGGEQFF
d_call: TRBD2; cdr3_length: 15; j_call: TRBJ2-7; v_call: TRBV6-1; clone_size: many; cdr3_nt: TGTGCCAGCAGACCGACCGGGACTAGCAACTACGAGCAGTACTTC; cdr3_aa: CASRPTGTSNYEQYF
d_call: NA; cdr3_length: 14; j_call: TRBJ2-2; v_call: TRBV7-9; clone_size: many; cdr3_nt: TGTGCCAGCAGCTTTACAGGGCGTACCGGGGAGCTGTTTTTT; cdr3_aa: CASSFTGRTGELFF
d_call: NA; cdr3_length: 13; j_call: TRBJ2-7; v_call: TRBV30; clone_size: NA; cdr3_nt: TGTGCCTGGAGTGCTGACAGTTCCTACGAGCAGTACTTC; cdr3_aa: CAWSADSSYEQYF
d_call: NA; cdr3_length: 19; j_call: TRBJ1-6; v_call: TRBV28; clone_size: NA; cdr3_nt: TGTGCCAGCAGTTTATATTCCACAGGGTCCAGCTCCTATAATTCACCCCTCCACTTT; cdr3_aa: CASSLYSTGSSSYNSPLHF
d_call: NA; cdr3_length: 13; j_call: TRBJ1-5; v_call: TRBV7-9; clone_size: many; cdr3_nt: TGTGCCAGCAGCTTGGGCAGCTACCAGCCCCAGCATTTT; cdr3_aa: CASSLGSYQPQHF
d_call: NA; cdr3_length: 16; j_call: TRBJ1-2; v_call: TRBV6-2/TRBV6-3; clone_size: NA; cdr3_nt: TGTGCCAGCAGTTACTCGACGGGCAACTCTAACTATGGCTACACCTTC; cdr3_aa: CASSYSTGNSNYGYTF
d_call: NA; cdr3_length: 15; j_call: TRBJ2-3; v_call: TRBV12-3/TRBV12-4; clone_size: many; cdr3_nt: TGTGCCAGCAAGTCTTGGACAGTCCGCACAGATACGCAGTATTTT; cdr3_aa: CASKSWTVRTDTQYF
d_call: NA; cdr3_length: 13; j_call: TRBJ2-3; v_call: TRBV4-3; clone_size: NA; cdr3_nt: TGCGCCAGCAGCCAAAACCGGCCGGGTACGCAGTATTTT; cdr3_aa: CASSQNRPGTQYF
d_call: NA; cdr3_length: 15; j_call: TRBJ1-1; v_call: TRBV5-1; clone_size: NA; cdr3_nt: TGCGCCAGCAGCTTGGATCTCAGACCGAACACTGAAGCTTTCTTT; cdr3_aa: CASSLDLRPNTEAFF
d_call: NA; cdr3_length: 13; j_call: TRBJ1-6; v_call: TRBV15; clone_size: many; cdr3_nt: TGTGCCACCAGCAGAGATTACAATTCACCCCTTGACTTT; cdr3_aa: CATSRDYNSPLDF
d_call: TRBD1; cdr3_length: 12; j_call: TRBJ2-1; v_call: TRBV29-1; clone_size: few; cdr3_nt: TGCAGCGTTGAAACAGGGGGCGTTGAGCAGTTCTTC; cdr3_aa: CSVETGGVEQFF
d_call: TRBD1; cdr3_length: 14; j_call: TRBJ1-6; v_call: TRBV10-3; clone_size: many; cdr3_nt: TGTGCCATCAGGGGACAGGAGGCGAATTCACCCCTCCACTTT; cdr3_aa: CAIRGQEANSPLHF
d_call: TRBD2; cdr3_length: 15; j_call: TRBJ2-5; v_call: TRBV20-1; clone_size: NA; cdr3_nt: TGCAGTGCTAAGCGACTAGCGGGGGATTTGGGGACCCAGTACTTC; cdr3_aa: CSAKRLAGDLGTQYF
d_call: NA; cdr3_length: 17; j_call: TRBJ2-1; v_call: TRBV7-9; clone_size: few; cdr3_nt: TGTGCCAGCAGCTTAGGTTGGACACCGCTCGCCTACAATGAGCAGTTCTTC; cdr3_aa: CASSLGWTPLAYNEQFF
d_call: TRBD2; cdr3_length: 19; j_call: TRBJ2-7; v_call: TRBV6-1; clone_size: NA; cdr3_nt: TGTGCCAGCAGCCCCCCGGTTGAAGCGGGGGCTTTCGGGTACTCCGAGCAGTACTTC; cdr3_aa: CASSPPVEAGAFGYSEQYF
d_call: TRBD1; cdr3_length: 16; j_call: TRBJ2-5; v_call: TRBV5-1; clone_size: NA; cdr3_nt: TGCGCCAGCAGCTTGGGAGGACAGGGGGCCCAAGAGACCCAGTACTTC; cdr3_aa: CASSLGGQGAQETQYF
d_call: TRBD2; cdr3_length: 15; j_call: TRBJ2-1; v_call: TRBV9; clone_size: few; cdr3_nt: TGTGCCAGCAGCGTAGACGGGGGGGCAGTCAATGAGCAGTTCTTC; cdr3_aa: CASSVDGGAVNEQFF
d_call: NA; cdr3_length: 15; j_call: TRBJ2-7; v_call: TRBV20-1; clone_size: many; cdr3_nt: TGCAGTGCTAGTTGTCCGGGGCCCGACCACTACGAGCAGTACTTC; cdr3_aa: CSASCPGPDHYEQYF
d_call: NA; cdr3_length: 15; j_call: TRBJ2-5; v_call: TRBV12-3/TRBV12-4; clone_size: few; cdr3_nt: TGTGCCAGCACCTCCCGGAGTGGGGGACAAGAGACCCAGTACTTC; cdr3_aa: CASTSRSGGQETQYF
d_call: NA; cdr3_length: 13; j_call: TRBJ2-3; v_call: TRBV27; clone_size: NA; cdr3_nt: TGTGCCAGCAGTATGACTCTCACAGATACGCAGTATTTT; cdr3_aa: CASSMTLTDTQYF
d_call: NA; cdr3_length: 15; j_call: TRBJ1-2; v_call: TRBV5-5; clone_size: many; cdr3_nt: TGTGCCAGCAGCCACGCCGACGGTACGATCTATGGCTACACCTTC; cdr3_aa: CASSHADGTIYGYTF
d_call: NA; cdr3_length: 13; j_call: TRBJ2-7; v_call: TRBV27; clone_size: many; cdr3_nt: TGTGCCAGCAGTTTTTCACAGGGAAACGAGCAGTACTTC; cdr3_aa: CASSFSQGNEQYF
d_call: TRBD2; cdr3_length: 14; j_call: TRBJ2-1; v_call: TRBV11-2; clone_size: few; cdr3_nt: TGTGCCAGCAGCCCAGGACTAGCGAATACTGAGCAGTTCTTC; cdr3_aa: CASSPGLANTEQFF
d_call: TRBD2; cdr3_length: 19; j_call: TRBJ2-3; v_call: TRBV15; clone_size: many; cdr3_nt: TGTGCCACCAGCAGGGAGCTGAAACCAGGACTAGCGGCCACAGATACGCAGTATTTT; cdr3_aa: CATSRELKPGLAATDTQYF
d_call: TRBD2; cdr3_length: 15; j_call: TRBJ2-7; v_call: TRBV4-3; clone_size: few; cdr3_nt: TGCGCCAGCAGCCAGAGAGCGGGATCCCCCTACGAGCAGTACTTC; cdr3_aa: CASSQRAGSPYEQYF
d_call: NA; cdr3_length: 17; j_call: TRBJ2-6; v_call: TRBV14; clone_size: few; cdr3_nt: TGTGCCAGCAGCCATCACCCCTTAAACTCTGGGGCCAACGTCCTGACTTTC; cdr3_aa: CASSHHPLNSGANVLTF
d_call: TRBD2; cdr3_length: 16; j_call: TRBJ2-3; v_call: TRBV29-1; clone_size: many; cdr3_nt: TGCAGCGTTCCGGGACTAGCGGGAAAAGAAGTAGATACGCAGTATTTT; cdr3_aa: CSVPGLAGKEVDTQYF
d_call: NA; cdr3_length: 15; j_call: TRBJ2-3; v_call: TRBV7-3; clone_size: NA; cdr3_nt: TGTGCCAGCAGCACCCGCGCCGCCCCACTCTATACGCAGTATTTT; cdr3_aa: CASSTRAAPLYTQYF
d_call: TRBD1; cdr3_length: 15; j_call: TRBJ2-1; v_call: TRBV7-2; clone_size: NA; cdr3_nt: TGTGCCAGCAGCTTGGACAGGGGGCGCGTCGATGAGCAGTTCTTC; cdr3_aa: CASSLDRGRVDEQFF
d_call: NA; cdr3_length: 12; j_call: TRBJ1-2; v_call: TRBV29-1; clone_size: many; cdr3_nt: TGCAGCGTGAGTGGGGAGGGCTATGGCTACACCTTC; cdr3_aa: CSVSGEGYGYTF
d_call: NA; cdr3_length: 16; j_call: TRBJ2-6; v_call: TRBV21-1; clone_size: many; cdr3_nt: TGTGCCAGCAGCAAAGAGGATCTCTCTGGGGCCAACGTCCTGACTTTC; cdr3_aa: CASSKEDLSGANVLTF
d_call: NA; cdr3_length: 14; j_call: TRBJ2-7; v_call: TRBV7-2; clone_size: many; cdr3_nt: TGTGCCAGCAGCTTTGGAGGGGGCCGTTACGAGCAGTACTTC; cdr3_aa: CASSFGGGRYEQYF
d_call: NA; cdr3_length: 16; j_call: TRBJ2-1; v_call: TRBV27; clone_size: few; cdr3_nt: TGTGCCAGCAGGATTCAGCGAGGGTTCTCCTACAATGAGCAGTTCTTC; cdr3_aa: CASRIQRGFSYNEQFF
d_call: TRBD2; cdr3_length: 16; j_call: TRBJ2-1; v_call: TRBV12-3/TRBV12-4; clone_size: few; cdr3_nt: TGTGCCAGCAGTCAAGCAACTAGCGGCCAAAACAATGAGCAGTTCTTC; cdr3_aa: CASSQATSGQNNEQFF
d_call: TRBD2; cdr3_length: 15; j_call: TRBJ2-1; v_call: TRBV13; clone_size: few; cdr3_nt: TGTGCCAGCAGCTTATCGCGGGGGGTCCACAATGAGCAGTTCTTC; cdr3_aa: CASSLSRGVHNEQFF
d_call: NA; cdr3_length: 13; j_call: TRBJ2-7; v_call: TRBV20-1; clone_size: few; cdr3_nt: TGCAGTGCCCGGGGTTGGGACGGCTACGAGCAGTACTTC; cdr3_aa: CSARGWDGYEQYF
d_call: NA; cdr3_length: 16; j_call: TRBJ1-4; v_call: TRBV6-2/TRBV6-3; clone_size: NA; cdr3_nt: TGTGCCAGCAGTTACCGCCCGGGAGCAACTAATGAAAAACTGTTTTTT; cdr3_aa: CASSYRPGATNEKLFF
d_call: NA; cdr3_length: 14; j_call: TRBJ2-5; v_call: TRBV29-1; clone_size: many; cdr3_nt: TGCAGCGTTGAAGCGGATAGAGGGGAAGAGACCCAGTACTTC; cdr3_aa: CSVEADRGEETQYF
d_call: TRBD1; cdr3_length: 17; j_call: TRBJ2-6; v_call: TRBV28; clone_size: few; cdr3_nt: TGTGCCAGCAGTTTGGACAGGTCTGCCTCTGGGGCCAACGTCCTGACTTTC; cdr3_aa: CASSLDRSASGANVLTF
d_call: TRBD1; cdr3_length: 15; j_call: TRBJ1-1; v_call: TRBV7-9; clone_size: many; cdr3_nt: TGTGCCAGCAGCTTAGGACAGGGTAAGAACACTGAAGCTTTCTTT; cdr3_aa: CASSLGQGKNTEAFF
d_call: TRBD2; cdr3_length: 16; j_call: TRBJ2-3; v_call: TRBV4-1; clone_size: NA; cdr3_nt: TGCGCCAGCAGCCAAGAGGGGCTAGCGGGCACAGATACGCAGTATTTT; cdr3_aa: CASSQEGLAGTDTQYF